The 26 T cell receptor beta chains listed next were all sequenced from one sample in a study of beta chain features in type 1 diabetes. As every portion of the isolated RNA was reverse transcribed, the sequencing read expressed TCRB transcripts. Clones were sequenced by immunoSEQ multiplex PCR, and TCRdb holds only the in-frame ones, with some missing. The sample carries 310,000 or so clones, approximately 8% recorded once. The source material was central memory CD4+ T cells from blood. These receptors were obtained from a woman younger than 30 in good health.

Here the CDR3 DNA reads TGTGCCAGCAGTTTACCGGGAGGGCTCGCGAAGTACTTC. This encodes CASSLPGGLAKYF. V is TRBV28 and J is TRBJ2-7; TRBD2 agrees at 8 bases. With 2 bases clipped from V and 11 bases from J, the junction kept 8 bases outside the gene matches. CDR1 is MDHEN and CDR2 is SYDVKM in the germline V gene. The CDR3 is 13 residues long. Variable domain in full (rest from reference TRBV28 and TRBJ2-7): DVKVTQSSRYLVKRTGEKVFLECVQDMDHENMFWYRQDPGLGLRLIYFSYDVKMKEKGDIPEGYSVSREKKERFSLILESASTNQTSMYLCASSLPGGLAKYFGPGTRLTVT.

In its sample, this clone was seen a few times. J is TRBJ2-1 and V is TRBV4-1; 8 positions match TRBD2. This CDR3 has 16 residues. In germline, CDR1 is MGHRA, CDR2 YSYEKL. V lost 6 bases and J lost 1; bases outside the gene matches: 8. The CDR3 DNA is TGCGCCAGCAGTCCTCGGACTAGCATTTCCTACAATGAGCAGTTCTTC. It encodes CASSPRTSISYNEQFF.

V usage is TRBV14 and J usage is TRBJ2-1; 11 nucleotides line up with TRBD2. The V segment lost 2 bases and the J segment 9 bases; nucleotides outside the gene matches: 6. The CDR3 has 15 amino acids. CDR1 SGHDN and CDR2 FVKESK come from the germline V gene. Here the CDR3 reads CASSQTSGRGAEQFF. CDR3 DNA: TGTGCCAGCAGCCAAACTAGCGGGAGAGGGGCTGAGCAGTTCTTC.

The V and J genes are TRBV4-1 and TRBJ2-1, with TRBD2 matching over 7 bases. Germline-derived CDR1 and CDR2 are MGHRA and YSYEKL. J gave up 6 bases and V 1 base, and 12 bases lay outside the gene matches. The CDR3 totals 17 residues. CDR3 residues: CASSQVNSGGLANEQFF. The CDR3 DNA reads TGCGCCAGCAGCCAAGTTAATTCGGGAGGCCTGGCCAATGAGCAGTTCTTC.

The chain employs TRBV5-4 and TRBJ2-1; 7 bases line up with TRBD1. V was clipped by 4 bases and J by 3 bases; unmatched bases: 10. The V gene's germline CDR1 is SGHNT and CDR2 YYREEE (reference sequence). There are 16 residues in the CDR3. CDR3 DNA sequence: TGTGCCAGCAGCCAAGTGATGGCAGGGGGCTACAATGAGCAGTTCTTC. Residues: CASSQVMAGGYNEQFF.

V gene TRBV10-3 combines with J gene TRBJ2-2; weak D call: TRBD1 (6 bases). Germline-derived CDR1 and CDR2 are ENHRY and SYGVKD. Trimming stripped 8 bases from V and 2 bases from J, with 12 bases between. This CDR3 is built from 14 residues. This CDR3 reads CAIRRTENTGELFF. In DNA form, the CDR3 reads TGTGCCATCCGCAGGACAGAAAACACCGGGGAGCTGTTTTTT.

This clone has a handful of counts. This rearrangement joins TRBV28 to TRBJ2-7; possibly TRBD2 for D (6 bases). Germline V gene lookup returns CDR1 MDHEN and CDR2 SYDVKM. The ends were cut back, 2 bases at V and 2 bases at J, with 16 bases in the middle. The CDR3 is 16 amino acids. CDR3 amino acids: CASSLRSRDPPYEQYF. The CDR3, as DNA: TGTGCCAGCAGTTTAAGATCGCGGGATCCCCCCTACGAGCAGTACTTC.

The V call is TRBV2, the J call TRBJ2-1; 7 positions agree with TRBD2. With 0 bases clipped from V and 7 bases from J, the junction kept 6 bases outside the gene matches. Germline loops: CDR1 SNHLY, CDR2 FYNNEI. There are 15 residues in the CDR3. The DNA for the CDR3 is TGTGCCAGCAGTGAAGCGGGTGGGAGGGCGAATGAGCAGTTCTTC. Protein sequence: CASSEAGGRANEQFF.

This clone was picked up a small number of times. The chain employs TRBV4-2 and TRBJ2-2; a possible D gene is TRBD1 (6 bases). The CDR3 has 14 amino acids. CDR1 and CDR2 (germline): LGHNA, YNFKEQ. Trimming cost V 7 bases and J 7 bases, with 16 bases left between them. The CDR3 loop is CASKTTGFNGELFF. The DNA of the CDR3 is TGTGCCAGCAAGACGACAGGTTTCAACGGGGAGCTGTTTTTT.

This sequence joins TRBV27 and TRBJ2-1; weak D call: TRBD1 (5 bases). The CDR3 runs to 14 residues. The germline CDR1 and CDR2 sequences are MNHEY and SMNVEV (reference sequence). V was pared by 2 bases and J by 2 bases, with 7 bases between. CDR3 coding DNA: TGTGCCAGCAGTTTACTACAGGCCTACAATGAGCAGTTCTTC. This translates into CASSLLQAYNEQFF.

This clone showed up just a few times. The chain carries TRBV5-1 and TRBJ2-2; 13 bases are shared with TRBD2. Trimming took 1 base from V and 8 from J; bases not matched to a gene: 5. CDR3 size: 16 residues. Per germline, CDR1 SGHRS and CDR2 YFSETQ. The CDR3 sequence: CASSLSGLAGEGELFF. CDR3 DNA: TGCGCCAGCAGCTTGAGTGGACTAGCGGGAGAAGGGGAGCTGTTTTTT.

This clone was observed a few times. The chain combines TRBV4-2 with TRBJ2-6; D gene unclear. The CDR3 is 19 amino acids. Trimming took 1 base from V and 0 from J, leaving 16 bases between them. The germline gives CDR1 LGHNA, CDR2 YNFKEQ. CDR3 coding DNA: TGTGCCAGCAGCCAAGTCGGTTACAGTTCGAACTCTGGGGCCAACGTCCTGACTTTC. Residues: CASSQVGYSSNSGANVLTF.

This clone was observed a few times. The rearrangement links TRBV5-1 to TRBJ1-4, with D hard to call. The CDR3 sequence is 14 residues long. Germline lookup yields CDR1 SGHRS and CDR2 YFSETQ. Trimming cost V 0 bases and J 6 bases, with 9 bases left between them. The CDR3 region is CASSLANVDEKLFF. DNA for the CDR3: TGCGCCAGCAGCTTGGCCAATGTGGATGAAAAACTGTTTTTT.

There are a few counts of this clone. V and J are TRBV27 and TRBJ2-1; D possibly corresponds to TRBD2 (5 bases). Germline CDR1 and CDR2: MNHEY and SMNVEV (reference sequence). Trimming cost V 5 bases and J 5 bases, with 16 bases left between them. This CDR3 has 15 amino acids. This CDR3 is CASSRTSWANNEQFF. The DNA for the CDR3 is TGTGCCAGCAGTAGAACTAGTTGGGCAAACAATGAGCAGTTCTTC.

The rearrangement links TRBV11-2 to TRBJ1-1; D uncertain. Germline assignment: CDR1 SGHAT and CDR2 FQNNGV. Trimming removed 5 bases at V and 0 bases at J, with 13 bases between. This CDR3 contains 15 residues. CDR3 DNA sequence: TGTGCCAGCAGCCCAATGGGGAGGCTGAACACTGAAGCTTTCTTT. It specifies CASSPMGRLNTEAFF.

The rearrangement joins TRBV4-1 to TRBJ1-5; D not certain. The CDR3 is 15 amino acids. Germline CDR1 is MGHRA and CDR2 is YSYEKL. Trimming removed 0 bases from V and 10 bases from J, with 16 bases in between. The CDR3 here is CASSQEPTANFPQHF. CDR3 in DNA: TGCGCCAGCAGCCAAGAGCCGACCGCGAATTTTCCCCAGCATTTT.

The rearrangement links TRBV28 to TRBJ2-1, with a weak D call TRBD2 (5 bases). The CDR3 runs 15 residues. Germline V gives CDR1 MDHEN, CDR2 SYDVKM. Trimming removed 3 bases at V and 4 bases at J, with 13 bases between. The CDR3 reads CASSLALGVYNEQFF. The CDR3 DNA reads TGTGCCAGCAGTTTGGCTCTCGGGGTTTACAATGAGCAGTTCTTC.

CDR3 sequence reads: CSVEGTSLRTDTQYF. The CDR3 coding sequence is TGCAGCGTTGAGGGAACCAGTCTTCGCACAGATACGCAGTATTTT. The chain is built from TRBV29-1 and TRBJ2-3; D is uncertain. Germline assignment: CDR1 SQVTM and CDR2 ANQGSEA. The CDR3 runs to 15 residues. With 3 bases removed from V and 1 base from J, the gap between germline ends came to 14 bases.

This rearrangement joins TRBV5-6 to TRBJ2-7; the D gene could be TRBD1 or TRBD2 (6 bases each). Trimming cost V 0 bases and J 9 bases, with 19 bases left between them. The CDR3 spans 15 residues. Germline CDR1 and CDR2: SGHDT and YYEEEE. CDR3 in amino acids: CASSLVGTMRGGQYF. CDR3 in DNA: TGTGCCAGCAGCTTGGTGGGGACAATGCGGGGCGGGCAGTACTTC.

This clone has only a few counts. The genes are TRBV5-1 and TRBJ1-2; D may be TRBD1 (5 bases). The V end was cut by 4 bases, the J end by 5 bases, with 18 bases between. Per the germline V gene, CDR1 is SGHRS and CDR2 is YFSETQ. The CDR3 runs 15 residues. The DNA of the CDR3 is TGCGCCAGCAGCCCAGGACATTCGGGGGAATATGGCTACACCTTC. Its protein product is CASSPGHSGEYGYTF.

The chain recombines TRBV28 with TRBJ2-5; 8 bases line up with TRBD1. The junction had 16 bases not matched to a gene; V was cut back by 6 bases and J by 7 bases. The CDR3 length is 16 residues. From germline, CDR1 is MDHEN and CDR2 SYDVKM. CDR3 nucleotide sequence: TGTGCCAGCAGATCCACCCCTGGGACAGGAGTGGTGACCCAGTACTTC. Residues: CASRSTPGTGVVTQYF.

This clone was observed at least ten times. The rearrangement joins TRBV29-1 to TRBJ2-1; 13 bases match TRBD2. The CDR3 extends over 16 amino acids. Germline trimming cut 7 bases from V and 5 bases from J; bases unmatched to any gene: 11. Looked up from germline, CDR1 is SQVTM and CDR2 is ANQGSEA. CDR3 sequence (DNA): TGCAGCGCCACAGGGGGACTAGCGGGAACACACAATGAGCAGTTCTTC. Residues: CSATGGLAGTHNEQFF.

CDR3 residues: CASSGGLSKEQFF. The DNA for the CDR3 is TGTGCCAGCAGCGGTGGACTGAGTAAAGAGCAGTTCTTC. The genes are TRBV11-2 and TRBJ2-1; D perhaps matches TRBD2 (5 bases). The CDR3 has 13 amino acids. The V end lost 5 bases, the J end lost 10 bases, and 15 bases lay between the germline ends. CDR1 and CDR2 (germline): SGHAT, FQNNGV.

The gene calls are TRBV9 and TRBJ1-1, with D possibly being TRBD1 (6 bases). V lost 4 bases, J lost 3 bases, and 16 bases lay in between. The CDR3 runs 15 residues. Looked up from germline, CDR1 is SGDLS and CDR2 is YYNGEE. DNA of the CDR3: TGTGCCAGCAGCCGTATAGGGGGGAGGGACACTGAAGCTTTCTTT. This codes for CASSRIGGRDTEAFF.

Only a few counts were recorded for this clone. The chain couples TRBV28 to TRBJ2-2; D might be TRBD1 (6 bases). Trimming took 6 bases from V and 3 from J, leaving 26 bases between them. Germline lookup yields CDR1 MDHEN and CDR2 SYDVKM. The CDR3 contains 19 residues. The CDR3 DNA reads TGTGCCAGCAGCCGGGACACGAGCTTTAGAGCCGGGGACACCGGGGAGCTGTTTTTT. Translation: CASSRDTSFRAGDTGELFF.

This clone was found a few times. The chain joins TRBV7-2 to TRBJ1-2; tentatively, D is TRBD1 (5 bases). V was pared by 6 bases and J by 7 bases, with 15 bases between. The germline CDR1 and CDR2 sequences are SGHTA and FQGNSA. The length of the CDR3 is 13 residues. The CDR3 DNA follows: TGTGCCAGCAGGGCTAGACGACAGTCTGGCTACACCTTC. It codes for CASRARRQSGYTF. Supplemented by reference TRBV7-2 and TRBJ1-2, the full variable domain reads GAGVSQSPSNKVTEKGKDVELRCDPISGHTALYWYRQSLGQGLEFLIYFQGNSAPDKSGLPSDRFSAERTGGSVSTLTIQRTQQEDSAVYLCASRARRQSGYTFGSGTRLTVV.